Below, one T cell receptor (beta chain) is given with its context. The CDR3 contains 16 residues. Germline V CDR1 and CDR2: LNHDA, SQIVND (reference sequence). The junction had 8 bases not matched to a gene; V was cut back by 6 bases and J by 6 bases. MiXCR, run by TCRdb on the 5' RACE reads, gives a single entry per CDR3 protein. Of about 250,000 distinct CDR3 sequences listed, around 17% are singletons. This sample is drawn from a study of T-cell memory formation after mild COVID-19. The chain combines TRBV19 with TRBJ2-3, with 14 nucleotides matching TRBD2. Material for sequencing was PBMCs or a T cell subset sorted from them (not recorded which). This TCR was recovered from a man younger than 30 who had mild COVID-19 (a few samples of this study predate the infection). Cell type and time point are not known. The CDR3 here is CASRPRTSGGTDTQYF. CDR3 nucleotide sequence: TGTGCCAGTAGACCCCGGACTAGCGGGGGGACGGATACGCAGTATTTT. Supplemented by reference TRBV19 and TRBJ2-3, the full variable domain reads DGGITQSPKYLFRKEGQNVTLSCEQNLNHDAMYWYRQDPGQGLRLIYYSQIVNDFQKGDIAEGYSVSREKKESFPLTVTSAQKNPTAFYLCASRPRTSGGTDTQYFGPGTRLTVL.